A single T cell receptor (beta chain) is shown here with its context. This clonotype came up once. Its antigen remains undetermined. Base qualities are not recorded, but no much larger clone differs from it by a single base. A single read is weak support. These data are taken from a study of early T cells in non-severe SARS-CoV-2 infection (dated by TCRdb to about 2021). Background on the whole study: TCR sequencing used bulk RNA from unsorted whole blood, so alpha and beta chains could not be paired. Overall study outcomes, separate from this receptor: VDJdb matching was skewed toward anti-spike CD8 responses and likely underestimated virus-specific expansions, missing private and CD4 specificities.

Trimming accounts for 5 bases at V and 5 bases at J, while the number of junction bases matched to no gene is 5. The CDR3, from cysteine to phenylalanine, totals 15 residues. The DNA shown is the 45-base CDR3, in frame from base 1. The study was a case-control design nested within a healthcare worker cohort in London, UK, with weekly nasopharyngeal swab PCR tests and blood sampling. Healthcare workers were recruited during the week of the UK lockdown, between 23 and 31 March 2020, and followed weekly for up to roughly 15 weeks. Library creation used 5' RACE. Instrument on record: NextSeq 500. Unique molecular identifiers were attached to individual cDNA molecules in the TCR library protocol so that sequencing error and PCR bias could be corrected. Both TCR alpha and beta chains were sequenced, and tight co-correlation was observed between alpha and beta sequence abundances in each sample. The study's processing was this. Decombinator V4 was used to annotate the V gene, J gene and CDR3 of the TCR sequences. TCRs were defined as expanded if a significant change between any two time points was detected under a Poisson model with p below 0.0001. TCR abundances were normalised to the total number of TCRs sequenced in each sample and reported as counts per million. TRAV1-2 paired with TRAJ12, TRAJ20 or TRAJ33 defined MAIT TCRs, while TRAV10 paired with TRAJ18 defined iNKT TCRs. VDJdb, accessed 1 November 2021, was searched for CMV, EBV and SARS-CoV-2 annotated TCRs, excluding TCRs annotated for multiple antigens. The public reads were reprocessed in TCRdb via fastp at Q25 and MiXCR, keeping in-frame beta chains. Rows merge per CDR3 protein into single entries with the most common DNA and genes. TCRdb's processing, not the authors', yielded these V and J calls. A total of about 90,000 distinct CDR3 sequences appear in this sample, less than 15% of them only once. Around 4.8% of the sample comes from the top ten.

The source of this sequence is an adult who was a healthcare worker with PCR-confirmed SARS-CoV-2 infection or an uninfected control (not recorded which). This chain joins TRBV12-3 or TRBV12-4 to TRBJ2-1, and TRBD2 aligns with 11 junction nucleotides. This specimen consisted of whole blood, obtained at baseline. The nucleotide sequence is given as TGTGCCAGCAGTCCGACTAGCGGGAACCACAATGAGCAGTTCTTC. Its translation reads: CASSPTSGNHNEQFF.